Below are 29 T cell receptor beta chains sequenced from a single sample in a study of vaccination and CD4 T cells after COVID-19. TCRdb ran MiXCR on the PCR reads and lists one entry per CDR3 protein. The data show about 24,000 distinct CDR3 sequences, over 40% seen once. Sequences were derived from CD4+ T cells from blood, sampled before SARS-CoV-2 vaccination. The origin of the receptors is a human donor who had recovered from COVID-19.

This chain's CDR3 is CASSQEYGTGSYNEQFF. CDR3 nucleotide sequence: TGCGCCAGCAGCCAAGAGTACGGGACAGGGTCCTACAATGAGCAGTTCTTC. The genes are TRBV4-1 and TRBJ2-1, with TRBD1 matching over 9 bases. CDR1 and CDR2 (germline): MGHRA, YSYEKL. The trim removed 0 bases at V and 1 base at J, leaving 4 bases unmatched. This CDR3 region has 17 residues.

This clonotype is categorized as large. This rearrangement joins TRBV12-3 or TRBV12-4 to TRBJ1-1, with unresolved D. The CDR3 has 13 amino acids. The V and J ends lost 6 bases and 11 bases respectively, with 19 bases between them. For the CDR3, the DNA is TGTGCCAGCAGCTTCCTACAAGGAGGGAGGGCTTTCTTT. Translated: CASSFLQGGRAFF.

The rearrangement links TRBV5-1 to TRBJ1-2; tentatively, D is TRBD1 (6 bases). CDR3 length: 13 amino acids. The germline V gene encodes CDR1 SGHRS and CDR2 YFSETQ. Between the trimmed V and J ends, which lost 2 bases and 5 bases, there was a span of 10 bases. The chain's CDR3 is CASSFPGAYGYTF. For the CDR3, the DNA is TGCGCCAGCAGCTTCCCAGGGGCGTATGGCTACACCTTC. The entire variable domain, with the rest obtained from reference TRBV5-1 and TRBJ1-2, is as follows: KAGVTQTPRYLIKTRGQQVTLSCSPISGHRSVSWYQQTPGQGLQFLFEYFSETQRNKGNFPGRFSGRQFSNSRSEMNVSTLELGDSALYLCASSFPGAYGYTFGSGTRLTVV.

This sequence joins TRBV28 and TRBJ1-2; D perhaps matches TRBD1 (5 bases). The CDR3 is made up of 15 amino acids. The V end lost 4 bases, the J end lost 5 bases, and 17 bases lay between the germline ends. Germline assignment: CDR1 MDHEN and CDR2 SYDVKM. DNA of the CDR3: TGTGCCAGCAGTTACGGACAACGAGGGGATTATGGCTACACCTTC. Protein product: CASSYGQRGDYGYTF.

CDR3 region: CASSIGQGSRGEQYF. The CDR3, as DNA: TGTGCCAGTAGTATCGGACAGGGGAGCAGGGGAGAGCAGTACTTC. This rearrangement joins TRBV19 to TRBJ2-7, with 9 bases that match TRBD1. The CDR3 length is 15 residues. The J segment lost 7 bases and the V segment lost 3 bases, leaving 10 bases of the junction unmatched. Germline assignment: CDR1 LNHDA and CDR2 SQIVND (reference sequence).

The genes are TRBV6-4 and TRBJ2-2; D tentatively fits TRBD1 or TRBD2 (5 bases each). The ends were cut back, 0 bases at V and 13 bases at J, with 18 bases in the middle. From germline, CDR1 is MRHNA and CDR2 SNTAGT. CDR3 length equals 15 residues. CDR3 protein: CASSDSTVGSGRLFF. The CDR3 DNA follows: TGTGCCAGCAGTGACTCGACAGTCGGCTCTGGGAGGCTGTTTTTT.

V gene TRBV6-5 combines with J gene TRBJ2-3; perhaps TRBD1 as D (6 bases). V was trimmed by 0 bases and J by 4 bases, leaving 8 bases between them. Germline-derived CDR1 and CDR2 are MNHEY and SVGAGI. The CDR3 totals 14 residues. DNA of the CDR3: TGTGCCAGCAGTTACTCGGGGACACCAGATACGCAGTATTTT. Its protein product is CASSYSGTPDTQYF.

This clonotype was seen only a few times. The chain carries TRBV7-2 and TRBJ1-1; D not resolved. There are 12 residues in the CDR3. The V end was cut by 5 bases, the J end by 4 bases, with 8 bases between. Germline loops: CDR1 SGHTA, CDR2 FQGNSA. In DNA, the CDR3 is TGTGCCAGCAGCCTACTAGGCACTGAAGCTTTCTTT. Protein product: CASSLLGTEAFF. The full variable domain, with the rest looked up from reference TRBV7-2 and TRBJ1-1, is GAGVSQSPSNKVTEKGKDVELRCDPISGHTALYWYRQSLGQGLEFLIYFQGNSAPDKSGLPSDRFSAERTGGSVSTLTIQRTQQEDSAVYLCASSLLGTEAFFGQGTRLTVV.

CDR3 sequence: CSAPATSGSYNEQFF. In nucleotides, the CDR3 is TGCAGTGCTCCCGCGACTAGCGGGAGTTACAATGAGCAGTTCTTC. The chain links TRBV20-1 to TRBJ2-1; the match to TRBD2 covers 12 bases. This CDR3 contains 15 residues. V shed 5 bases, J shed 4 bases, and the junction held 6 bases outside the gene matches. Germline V gene lookup returns CDR1 DFQATT and CDR2 SNEGSKA (reference sequence).

The genes are TRBV20-1 and TRBJ1-1, with D unresolved. V lost 7 bases, J lost 3 bases, and 9 bases lay in between. In germline, CDR1 is DFQATT, CDR2 SNEGSKA (reference sequence). The CDR3 is 11 amino acids. The CDR3 sequence is CSVPGYTEAFF. The CDR3 region has the DNA TGCAGTGTCCCCGGGTACACTGAAGCTTTCTTT.

In this sample, this clonotype turned up a few times. The V and J genes are TRBV28 and TRBJ1-6; 7 positions agree with TRBD1. Germline CDR1 reads MDHEN; CDR2 reads SYDVKM. The length of the CDR3 is 13 residues. V dropped 6 bases and J dropped 9; count of bases not matched to a gene: 5. The CDR3 nucleotides are TGTGCCAGCAGACAGGGGTTACCTTCACCCCTCCACTTT. It translates to CASRQGLPSPLHF.

The chain couples TRBV20-1 to TRBJ1-1, with D perhaps TRBD1 (6 bases). There are 11 residues in the CDR3. Germline lookup yields CDR1 DFQATT and CDR2 SNEGSKA (reference sequence). Between the trimmed V and J ends, which lost 6 bases and 7 bases, there was a span of 12 bases. The CDR3 here is CSARGGGEAFF. The CDR3 nucleotides read TGCAGTGCGCGGGGAGGGGGTGAAGCTTTCTTT.

The genes are TRBV19 and TRBJ1-6; maybe TRBD1 (5 bases). CDR3 length: 15 amino acids. Trimming took off 9 bases at V and 5 bases at J, with 17 bases between the two ends. Germline V lookup: CDR1 LNHDA, CDR2 SQIVND (reference sequence). The CDR3 here is CASSLFQGNNSPLHF. The CDR3 nucleotides are TGTGCCAGCTCCCTCTTCCAGGGAAATAATTCACCCCTCCACTTT.

V gene TRBV18 combines with J gene TRBJ1-2, with D tentatively TRBD1 (5 bases). The germline V and J ends were trimmed by 3 bases and 3 bases, with 14 bases remaining between them. CDR1 and CDR2 (germline): KGHSH, LQKENI. This CDR3 is built from 15 residues. DNA for the CDR3: TGTGCCAGCTCACCGGCACGGGCCAGGGACTATGGCTACACCTTC. This sequence encodes CASSPARARDYGYTF.

V and J are TRBV19 and TRBJ2-4; possible D gene TRBD2, 5 bases. V lost 9 bases, J lost 5 bases, and 29 bases lay in between. The germline V gene encodes CDR1 LNHDA and CDR2 SQIVND (reference sequence). CDR3 length: 18 residues. The DNA for the CDR3 is TGTGCCAGCCGGCCCCACGGAAGCGGCCCAAGAGGAGAAAACATTCAGTACTTC. Translation gives CASRPHGSGPRGENIQYF.

The rearrangement joins TRBV28 to TRBJ2-7, with D perhaps TRBD2 (7 bases). CDR3 length: 13 amino acids. Trimming shortened V by 6 bases and J by 5 bases, and 14 bases separated the two germline ends. Germline V gene lookup returns CDR1 MDHEN and CDR2 SYDVKM. The CDR3 DNA follows: TGTGCCAGCAGGGCGGGGGCAATCCACGAGCAGTACTTC. Its translation is CASRAGAIHEQYF.

This chain joins TRBV20-1 and TRBJ1-2; D is undetermined. Per germline, CDR1 DFQATT and CDR2 SNEGSKA (reference sequence). The CDR3 runs 13 residues. V was shortened by 6 bases and J by 4 bases, with 15 bases between the two germline ends. The CDR3 region has the DNA TGCAGTGCCTCGGGGTGGAAGAGCTATGGCTACACCTTC. Translated, it gives CSASGWKSYGYTF.

This chain uses TRBV20-1 with TRBJ2-3; 8 nucleotides match TRBD1. Trimming took 5 bases from V and 2 from J; bases not matched to a gene: 9. This CDR3 is 15 amino acids long. CDR1 and CDR2 (germline): DFQATT, SNEGSKA (reference sequence). CDR3 region: CSARSQGVPTDTQYF. DNA for the CDR3: TGCAGTGCTCGATCACAGGGGGTCCCCACAGATACGCAGTATTTT.

The chain uses TRBV7-9 and TRBJ2-3; 8 bases are shared with TRBD2. With V trimmed by 5 bases and J by 8 bases, 6 bases remained unmatched. Germline assignment: CDR1 SEHNR and CDR2 FQNEAQ (reference sequence). The CDR3 contains 13 residues. CDR3 protein: CASSSAAGATQYF. CDR3 in DNA: TGTGCCAGCAGCAGTGCAGCGGGAGCTACGCAGTATTTT.

J is TRBJ2-1 and V is TRBV6-2 or TRBV6-3, with TRBD1 matching over 7 bases. Germline assignment: CDR1 MNHEY and CDR2 SVGEGT. The CDR3 has 15 residues. Unmatched junction bases numbered 6, after V lost 0 bases and J lost 7 bases. CDR3 sequence reads: CASSYSGGLVNEQFF. The CDR3, as DNA: TGTGCCAGCAGTTACTCAGGGGGCTTAGTGAATGAGCAGTTCTTC.

The genes are TRBV3-1 and TRBJ1-6, with D unclear. Per the germline V gene, CDR1 is LGHDT and CDR2 is YNNKEL (reference sequence). Between the trimmed V and J ends, which lost 5 bases and 10 bases, there was a span of 12 bases. The CDR3 runs to 13 residues. DNA for the CDR3: TGTGCCAGCAGCTCAAGTACACTATCACCCCTCCACTTT. Amino acid sequence: CASSSSTLSPLHF. Using reference TRBV3-1 and TRBJ1-6 for the parts outside the CDR3, the full variable domain is DTAVSQTPKYLVTQMGNDKSIKCEQNLGHDTMYWYKQDSKKFLKIMFSYNNKELIINETVPNRFSPKSPDKAHLNLHINSLELGDSAVYFCASSSSTLSPLHFGNGTRLTVT.

The chain couples TRBV7-6 to TRBJ2-2; 8 bases match TRBD2. Germline CDR1 and CDR2: SGHVS and FNYEAQ. The CDR3 is made up of 15 amino acids. The V gene end was trimmed by 5 bases and the J gene end by 2 bases; junction bases not matched to a gene: 4. In nucleotides, the CDR3 is TGTGCCAGCAGCCCAACTAGCGGTAACACCGGGGAGCTGTTTTTT. Its translation: CASSPTSGNTGELFF.

The gene calls are TRBV7-9 and TRBJ2-1; a weak D match, TRBD2 (5 bases). The V gene lost 0 bases and the J gene lost 4 bases, with 7 bases spanning the gap. The germline gives CDR1 SEHNR, CDR2 FQNEAQ (reference sequence). There are 14 residues in the CDR3. The CDR3 spells CASSLAGAYNEQFF. CDR3 sequence (DNA): TGTGCCAGCAGCTTAGCGGGAGCGTACAATGAGCAGTTCTTC.

The gene calls are TRBV10-3 and TRBJ1-5; D possibly corresponds to TRBD1 (5 bases). Germline CDR1 and CDR2: ENHRY and SYGVKD. The CDR3 contains 15 residues. The ends were cut back, 10 bases at V and 4 bases at J, with 20 bases in the middle. The CDR3 coding sequence is TGTGCCACCGGACTCGGGACCGAATCAAATCAGCCCCAGCATTTT. Protein product: CATGLGTESNQPQHF.

This clonotype was recorded a few times. The V call is TRBV6-1, the J call TRBJ1-5; D uncertain. CDR1 and CDR2 from the germline V gene are MNHNS and SASEGT. V was trimmed by 7 bases and J by 1 base, leaving 14 bases between them. The CDR3 length is 15 residues. In nucleotides, the CDR3 is TGTGCCAGCAACGTTGAGGTATTGAGCAATCAGCCCCAGCATTTT. Encoded protein: CASNVEVLSNQPQHF.

This clonotype turned up a few times. This rearrangement joins TRBV20-1 to TRBJ2-3; D could derive from TRBD1 or TRBD2 (5 bases each). The CDR3 extends over 15 amino acids. Germline CDR1 is DFQATT and CDR2 is SNEGSKA (reference sequence). Between the trimmed V and J ends, which lost 8 bases and 2 bases, there was a span of 20 bases. CDR3 DNA: TGCAGTACTCTGACCGGGGACCAGCCCACAGATACGCAGTATTTT. Translating gives CSTLTGDQPTDTQYF.

The chain carries TRBV20-1 and TRBJ2-7; 10 bases match TRBD2. The germline V gene encodes CDR1 DFQATT and CDR2 SNEGSKA (reference sequence). The CDR3 contains 14 residues. V lost 1 base to trimming and J lost 4 bases; unmatched junction nucleotides: 4. CDR3 DNA sequence: TGCAGTGCTAGAGCTAGCGGGGGAGTGTACGAGCAGTACTTC. It translates to CSARASGGVYEQYF.

In its sample, this clonotype was seen once. This chain joins TRBV11-2 and TRBJ2-7; 7 bases fit TRBD1. The CDR3 totals 15 residues. The junction had 10 bases not matched to a gene; V was cut back by 5 bases and J by 3 bases. CDR1 and CDR2 (germline): SGHAT, FQNNGV. CDR3 amino acids: CASSPDRASLYEQYF. The CDR3 DNA reads as TGTGCCAGCAGCCCCGACAGGGCATCCCTCTACGAGCAGTACTTC. Full variable domain (missing parts from reference TRBV11-2 and TRBJ2-7): EAGVAQSPRYKIIEKRQSVAFWCNPISGHATLYWYQQILGQGPKLLIQFQNNGVVDDSQLPKDRFSAERLKGVDSTLKIQPAKLEDSAVYLCASSPDRASLYEQYFGPGTRLTVT.

The rearrangement uses TRBV19 and TRBJ2-3, with a tentative D call TRBD2 (6 bases). V dropped 1 base and J dropped 5 bases, with 10 bases sitting between them. The CDR3 totals 14 residues. The germline V gene encodes CDR1 LNHDA and CDR2 SQIVND (reference sequence). The CDR3 spells CASSIGGGVDTQYF. The CDR3 DNA follows: TGTGCCAGTAGTATAGGGGGCGGGGTAGATACGCAGTATTTT.